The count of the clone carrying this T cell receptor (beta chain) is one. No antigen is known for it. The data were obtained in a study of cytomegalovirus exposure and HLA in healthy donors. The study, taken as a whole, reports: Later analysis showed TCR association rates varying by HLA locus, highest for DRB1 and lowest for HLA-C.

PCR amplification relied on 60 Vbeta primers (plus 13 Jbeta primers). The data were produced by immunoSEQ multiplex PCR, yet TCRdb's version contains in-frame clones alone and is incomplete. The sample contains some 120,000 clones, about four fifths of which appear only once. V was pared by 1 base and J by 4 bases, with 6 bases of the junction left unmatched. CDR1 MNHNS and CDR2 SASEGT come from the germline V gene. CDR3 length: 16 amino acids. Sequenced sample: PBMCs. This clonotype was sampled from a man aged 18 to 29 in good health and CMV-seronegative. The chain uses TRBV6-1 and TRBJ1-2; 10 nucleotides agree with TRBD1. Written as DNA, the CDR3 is TGTGCCAGCAGTGAAGGAGGGACAGGGGATTTCTATGGCTACACCTTC. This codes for CASSEGGTGDFYGYTF.